Below are 13 T cell receptor beta chains sequenced from a single sample in a study of vaccination and CD4 T cells after COVID-19 (dated 2022 in TCRdb). Libraries were prepared through PCR. Sequenced using an Illumina iSeq 100. TCR sequencing of DNA from cultured CD4+ T cells used the Oncomine TCR Beta short-read assay at the Johns Hopkins FTIC core. The QIAamp micro DNA kit was used to extract genomic DNA from the cultured CD4+ T cells. TCRdb reanalyzed the raw reads on its own, using fastp at Q25 for trimming and MiXCR for clone calling, and kept in-frame beta chains. Rows with a matching CDR3 protein are joined into one entry that keeps the most common DNA and genes. The sample data list 8,000 to 10,000 distinct CDR3 sequences, and approximately 38% of these were observed just once. The top ten clones comprise 26% of the sample. Their recognized antigens are unknown. Taken with the paper, the label for treatment or condition translates to: approximately nine-day PBMC culture with coronavirus spike peptide pools or control peptides (ViraFEST assay). CD4+ T cells from unexposed donors were collected before the COVID-19 pandemic (2011-2018).

The specimen sequenced was CD4+ T cells from blood, cultured in vitro. The receptors were sampled from a human donor in good health.

CDR3 DNA sequence: TGTGCCAGCAGTTTAAAAGGGAGTGGCAATCAGCCCCAGCATTTT. Translating it yields CASSLKGSGNQPQHF. The genes are TRBV12-3 or TRBV12-4 and TRBJ1-5; D is uncertain. Trimming removed 2 bases from V and 2 bases from J, with 10 bases in between. The length of the CDR3 is 15 residues.

The chain links TRBV29-1 to TRBJ2-3, with 8 bases lining up with TRBD1. Germline-derived CDR1 and CDR2 are SQVTM and ANQGSEA. The CDR3 totals 15 residues. Trimming at V came to 4 bases and at J to 2 bases, leaving 8 bases not matched to a gene. CDR3 bases: TGCAGCGTTGCAACCCAGGGGGCGGCCACAGATACGCAGTATTTT. Translated, it gives CSVATQGAATDTQYF.

The rearrangement links TRBV10-3 to TRBJ2-5; 14 bases map to TRBD2. Germline trimming cut 4 bases from V and 5 bases from J; bases unmatched to any gene: 9. This CDR3 has 17 residues. Germline CDR1 and CDR2: ENHRY and SYGVKD. CDR3: CAISGGLAGGEGETQYF. As DNA, the CDR3 is TGTGCCATCAGTGGTGGACTAGCGGGAGGCGAGGGTGAGACCCAGTACTTC.

CDR3 residues: CASTEYGQGLYGNIQYF. In nucleotides, the CDR3 is TGCGCCAGCACCGAATACGGGCAGGGACTATATGGAAACATTCAGTACTTC. This sequence joins TRBV5-1 and TRBJ2-4, with 7 bases that match TRBD2. V trimming: 6 bases; J trimming: 6 bases; junction bases outside the gene matches: 18. Germline V lookup: CDR1 SGHRS, CDR2 YFSETQ. The CDR3 is 17 amino acids.

V and J are TRBV28 and TRBJ2-1; weak D call: TRBD2 (6 bases). CDR1 is MDHEN, CDR2 SYDVKM, per germline. CDR3 size: 18 residues. Trimming shortened V by 6 bases and J by 0 bases, and 21 bases separated the two germline ends. CDR3 amino acids: CASSTPGVKGGSYNEQFF. DNA for the CDR3: TGTGCCAGCAGCACCCCCGGAGTAAAGGGAGGCTCCTACAATGAGCAGTTCTTC.

This chain connects TRBV15 to TRBJ2-2; D unresolved. Germline lookup yields CDR1 LNHNV and CDR2 YYDKDF (reference sequence). This CDR3 is 12 amino acids long. Trimming took off 0 bases at V and 6 bases at J, with 2 bases between the two ends. As DNA, the CDR3 is TGTGCCACCAGCAGAGAAGCCGGGGAGCTGTTTTTT. Residues: CATSREAGELFF.

Only a few counts were recorded for this clonotype. The chain uses TRBV6-1 and TRBJ1-2, with 8 nucleotides matching TRBD1. Germline lookup yields CDR1 MNHNS and CDR2 SASEGT. With V trimmed by 5 bases and J by 4 bases, 3 bases remained unmatched. The CDR3 totals 13 residues. The CDR3 sequence: CASSRDRRYGYTF. CDR3 nucleotide sequence: TGTGCCAGCAGTAGGGACAGGCGCTATGGCTACACCTTC.

This clonotype was seen just once. The chain has TRBV19 and TRBJ2-7; tentatively, D is TRBD1 (6 bases). Trimming left V 3 bases short and J 7 bases short, with 19 bases between. Germline lookup yields CDR1 LNHDA and CDR2 SQIVND (reference sequence). The CDR3 spans 15 residues. This chain's CDR3 is CASSIYAGTSSEQYF. CDR3 in DNA: TGTGCCAGTAGTATCTACGCCGGGACAAGCTCTGAGCAGTACTTC.

This chain joins TRBV23-1 and TRBJ1-2, with 9 nucleotides matching TRBD1. TRBV23-1 is marked as an open reading frame, function uncertain. This CDR3 is 15 amino acids long. After removal of 2 bases from V and 4 bases from J, the junction contained 5 bases not matched to a gene. The CDR3 loop reads CASSQPGQGGYGYTF. The CDR3, as DNA: TGCGCCAGCAGTCAACCGGGACAGGGAGGCTATGGCTACACCTTC.

The genes are TRBV27 and TRBJ2-7, with D hard to call. CDR1 is MNHEY and CDR2 is SMNVEV in the germline V gene (reference sequence). The CDR3 loop spans 13 amino acids. The V and J ends lost 3 bases and 3 bases respectively, with 9 bases between them. The CDR3 protein is CASSLQSHYEQYF. CDR3 sequence (DNA): TGTGCCAGCAGTTTGCAGTCCCACTACGAGCAGTACTTC.

The V call is TRBV28, the J call TRBJ2-1; D is unresolved. V lost 2 bases and J 3 bases, leaving 8 bases between the germline ends. Germline V lookup: CDR1 MDHEN, CDR2 SYDVKM. The CDR3 length is 14 residues. In nucleotides, the CDR3 is TGTGCCAGCAGTTTAGGGCTAATCTACAATGAGCAGTTCTTC. Protein: CASSLGLIYNEQFF.

The chain employs TRBV7-3 and TRBJ1-1, with 9 bases matching TRBD1. Germline values: CDR1 SGHTA, CDR2 FQGTGA. V shed 4 bases, J shed 6 bases, and the junction held 6 bases outside the gene matches. The CDR3 length is 14 residues. The DNA of the CDR3 is TGTGCCAGCAGCTCCACAGGGGGCGGGTCTGAAGCTTTCTTT. It is translated as CASSSTGGGSEAFF.

The rearrangement uses TRBV20-1 and TRBJ1-1; tentatively, D is TRBD1 (5 bases). V was clipped by 6 bases and J by 1 base, with 15 bases between them. Germline CDR1 DFQATT, CDR2 SNEGSKA (reference sequence). The CDR3 is 14 amino acids. The CDR3 loop is CSAPDRIQNTEAFF. DNA of the CDR3: TGCAGTGCCCCAGACAGAATACAGAACACTGAAGCTTTCTTT.